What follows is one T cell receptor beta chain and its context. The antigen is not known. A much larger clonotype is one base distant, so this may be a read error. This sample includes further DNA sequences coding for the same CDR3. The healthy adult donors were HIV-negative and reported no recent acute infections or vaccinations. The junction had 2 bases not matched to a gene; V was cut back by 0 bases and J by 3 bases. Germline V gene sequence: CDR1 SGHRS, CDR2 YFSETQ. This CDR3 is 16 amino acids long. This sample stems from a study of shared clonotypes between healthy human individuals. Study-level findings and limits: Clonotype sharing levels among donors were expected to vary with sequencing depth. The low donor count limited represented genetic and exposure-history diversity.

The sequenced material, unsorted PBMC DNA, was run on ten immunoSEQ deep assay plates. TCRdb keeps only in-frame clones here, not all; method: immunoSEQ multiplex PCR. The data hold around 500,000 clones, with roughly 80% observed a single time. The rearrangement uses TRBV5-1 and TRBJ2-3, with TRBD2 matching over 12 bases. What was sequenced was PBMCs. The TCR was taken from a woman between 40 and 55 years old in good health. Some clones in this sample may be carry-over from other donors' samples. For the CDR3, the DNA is TGCGCCAGCAGCTTGGCCACTAGCGGGAGGACAGATACGCAGTATTTT. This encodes CASSLATSGRTDTQYF. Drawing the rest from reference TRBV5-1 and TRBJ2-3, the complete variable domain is KAGVTQTPRYLIKTRGQQVTLSCSPISGHRSVSWYQQTPGQGLQFLFEYFSETQRNKGNFPGRFSGRQFSNSRSEMNVSTLELGDSALYLCASSLATSGRTDTQYFGPGTRLTVL.